The T cell receptor beta chain under discussion was sequenced for a study of cytomegalovirus exposure and HLA in healthy donors. Study context: Unique TCRs numbering about 85 million, obtained from HLA-typed donors, made up an early data release.

Study-wide results and limits: Most CMV-associated TCR beta chains appeared HLA-restricted in a later analysis.

Amplification used 60 Vbeta primers and 13 Jbeta primers. This table comes from immunoSEQ multiplex PCR, and its TCRdb copy is limited to in-frame clones, with some not included. The sample's table shows approximately 110,000 clones. The CDR3 spans 14 residues. Germline V gene data show CDR1 as MNHNS and CDR2 as SASEGT. V lost 4 bases, J lost 6 bases, and 4 bases stayed unmatched. Comment on this clone: Its matching antigen is unknown.

Healthy bone marrow donors made up the cohort. The sequencing sample was made of PBMCs. This sequence originates from a man in his late teens or twenties in good health and CMV-seronegative. V is TRBV6-1 and J is TRBJ2-1, with 9 bases lining up with TRBD2. The CDR3 nucleotides are TGTGCCAGCAGTGTTACAGCGGGAGGCAATGAGCAGTTCTTC. Its translation is CASSVTAGGNEQFF.